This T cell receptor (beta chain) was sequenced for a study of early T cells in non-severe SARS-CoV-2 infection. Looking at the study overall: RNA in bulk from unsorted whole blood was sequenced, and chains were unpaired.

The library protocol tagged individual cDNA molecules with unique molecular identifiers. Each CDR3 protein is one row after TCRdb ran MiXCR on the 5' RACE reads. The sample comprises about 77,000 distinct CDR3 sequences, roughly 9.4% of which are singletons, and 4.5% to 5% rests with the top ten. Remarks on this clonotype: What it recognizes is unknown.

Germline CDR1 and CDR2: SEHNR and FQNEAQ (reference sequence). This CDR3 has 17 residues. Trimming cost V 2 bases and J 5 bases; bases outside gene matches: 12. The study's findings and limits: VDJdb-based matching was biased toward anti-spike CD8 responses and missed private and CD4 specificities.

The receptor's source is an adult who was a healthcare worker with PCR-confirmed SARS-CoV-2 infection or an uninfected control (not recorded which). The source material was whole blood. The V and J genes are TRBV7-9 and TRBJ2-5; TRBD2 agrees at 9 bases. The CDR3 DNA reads TGTGCCAGCAGCTTAACATCGGCGGGAGGGACCCAGGAGACCCAGTACTTC. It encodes CASSLTSAGGTQETQYF.